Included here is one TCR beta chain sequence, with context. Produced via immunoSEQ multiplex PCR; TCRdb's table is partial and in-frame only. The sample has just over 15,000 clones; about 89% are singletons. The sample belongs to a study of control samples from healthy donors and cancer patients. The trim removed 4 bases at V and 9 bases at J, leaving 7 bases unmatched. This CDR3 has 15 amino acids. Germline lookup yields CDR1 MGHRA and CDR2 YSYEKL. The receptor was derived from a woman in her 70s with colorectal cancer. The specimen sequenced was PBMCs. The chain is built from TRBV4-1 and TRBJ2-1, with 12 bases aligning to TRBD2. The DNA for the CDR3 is TGCGCCAGCAGCCTACGGACTAGCGGGAACATTGAGCAGTTCTTC. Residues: CASSLRTSGNIEQFF.